What follows are 8 T cell receptor beta chains derived from one specimen sequenced in a study of metastatic and nonmetastatic thyroid tumors. TCRdb re-clonotyped the PCR reads through MiXCR. Of approximately 86,000 clones in the sample, about an eighth are singletons; the top ten hold about 10%. Treatment of any kind had been given to no patient before thyroid surgery. Sequences were obtained from tumor tissue. The receptor source for this set is a female donor with papillary thyroid cancer or a benign thyroid nodule (not recorded which). Some clones in this sample may be carry-over from other donors' samples.

This clone has a count of ten or more. The chain has TRBV19 and TRBJ1-2; the D is unclear. The CDR3 extends over 11 amino acids. V was shortened by 1 base and J by 8 bases, with 5 bases between the two germline ends. Germline V gene data show CDR1 as LNHDA and CDR2 as SQIVND (reference sequence). This chain's CDR3 is CASSIGRGYTF. In DNA, the CDR3 is TGTGCCAGTAGTATAGGACGCGGCTACACCTTC.

This clone has ten or more counts. This same CDR3 is encoded by further DNA sequences in the sample. This chain connects TRBV27 to TRBJ1-1; D call uncertain. CDR3 size: 13 residues. CDR1 is MNHEY and CDR2 is SMNVEV in the germline V gene (reference sequence). Between the trimmed V and J ends, which lost 5 bases and 8 bases, there was a span of 15 bases. In nucleotides, the CDR3 is TGTGCCAGCAGTCTCCCAGGTCTTAGCGAAGCTTTCTTT. As protein: CASSLPGLSEAFF.

The genes are TRBV6-1 and TRBJ2-7; D is undetermined. The V gene lost 2 bases and the J gene lost 0 bases, with 11 bases spanning the gap. This CDR3 region has 15 residues. CDR1 MNHNS and CDR2 SASEGT come from the germline V gene. CDR3 nucleotides: TGTGCCAGCAGTGAAATAGTCAGGCCCTCCTACGAGCAGTACTTC. Translated: CASSEIVRPSYEQYF.

This clone appeared many times. The chain couples TRBV5-1 to TRBJ2-7; TRBD2 matches at 8 bases. The CDR3 covers 12 residues. V shed 7 bases, J shed 4 bases, and the junction held 4 bases outside the gene matches. Germline loops: CDR1 SGHRS, CDR2 YFSETQ. CDR3 loop: CASGTSVYEQYF. The CDR3 DNA sequence: TGCGCCAGCGGGACTAGTGTTTACGAGCAGTACTTC.

This clone was seen many times. V usage is TRBV5-1 and J usage is TRBJ2-7; D is unresolved. Germline V gene sequence: CDR1 SGHRS, CDR2 YFSETQ. The CDR3 contains 12 residues. V was pared by 1 base and J by 4 bases, with 6 bases between. CDR3 DNA sequence: TGCGCCAGCAGCTTGACGGATTACGAGCAGTACTTC. Protein sequence: CASSLTDYEQYF.

This clone was detected ten times or more. The chain's CDR3 is CASSLAATGTTEAFF. The DNA for the CDR3 is TGTGCCAGCAGCTTAGCCGCGACAGGGACCACTGAAGCTTTCTTT. The chain joins TRBV7-6 to TRBJ1-1; 7 bases are shared with TRBD1. There are 15 residues in the CDR3. Germline CDR1 reads SGHVS; CDR2 reads FNYEAQ. V lost 0 bases and J lost 4; bases outside the gene matches: 5.

The sample holds many counts of this clone. The chain recombines TRBV5-1 with TRBJ1-5; D unclear. V lost 4 bases, J lost 7 bases, and 15 bases lay in between. The CDR3 totals 14 residues. The germline V gene has CDR1 SGHRS and CDR2 YFSETQ. The CDR3 reads CASSPESGRQPQHF. The CDR3, as DNA: TGCGCCAGCAGCCCCGAATCCGGCAGGCAGCCCCAGCATTTT.

This clone was seen many times. This chain connects TRBV20-1 to TRBJ1-1, with TRBD1 as a possible D gene (6 bases). Trimming stripped 4 bases from V and 4 bases from J, with 16 bases between. This CDR3 is 14 amino acids long. CDR1 and CDR2 (germline): DFQATT, SNEGSKA (reference sequence). The CDR3 region is CSAKPGQGGTEAFF. In DNA form, the CDR3 reads TGCAGTGCTAAGCCGGGACAAGGAGGCACTGAAGCTTTCTTT.